This T cell receptor beta chain was recovered during a study of neoadjuvant anti-PD-1 for oral cavity cancer. The CDR3 extends over 16 amino acids. The ends were cut back, 4 bases at V and 3 bases at J, with 18 bases in the middle. Germline-derived CDR1 and CDR2 are SGHVS and FQNEAQ. Time point described: after neoadjuvant nivolumab, at surgical resection. Generated by immunoSEQ multiplex PCR, the TCRdb table keeps only in-frame clones and is missing some. The sample contains about 37,000 clones, approximately 40% of which appear only once. This sequence was found in a person aged 40 to 85 with oral cavity squamous cell carcinoma. J is TRBJ1-1 and V is TRBV7-8, with D perhaps matching TRBD1 (5 bases). The sample in question was tumor tissue, obtained after nivolumab (anti-PD-1) treatment. The CDR3 here is CASSSTWGISDTEAFF. In DNA, the CDR3 is TGTGCCAGCAGCTCAACCTGGGGGATTAGTGACACTGAAGCTTTCTTT.